This entry features one TCR beta chain sequence. The trim removed 6 bases at V and 0 bases at J, leaving 10 bases unmatched. This CDR3 has 16 residues. Looked up from germline, CDR1 is SGHAT and CDR2 is FQNNGV. This sample stems from a study of blood T cell repertoires in COVID-19. The wider study: Both acute and convalescent COVID-19 samples were obtained from the United States, Italy and Spain.

Clones were read by immunoSEQ multiplex PCR, and TCRdb kept only the in-frame ones, dropping some. Of 60,000 to 70,000 clones in the sample, roughly 85% were seen once. The chain joins TRBV11-2 to TRBJ2-7; 8 bases are shared with TRBD1. Sequencing was carried out using peripheral blood. This sequence originates from a woman aged 60-75 years with acute or convalescent COVID-19. The CDR3 loop is CASRTVDTGGSYEQYF. The CDR3 DNA reads TGTGCCAGCAGGACGGTCGATACAGGGGGCTCCTACGAGCAGTACTTC.